This TCR beta chain appears in the sequencing data of a study of T cell repertoires in cytomegalovirus infection. Overall study findings and caveats: Totalled public TCR beta family frequency picked out people who carried CMV plus the relevant HLA. It was HLA-C-restricted CMV-specific TCR beta clonotypes that dominated the response ex vivo.

TCRdb itself ran the reads through MiXCR, one entry per CDR3 protein. The sample has about 920,000 distinct CDR3 sequences; around 32% are singletons. Of note for this clonotype: Its antigen remains unidentified. Germline is not matched at one junction end, which may reflect a read error.

This CDR3 contains 13 residues. Specimen: cultured CD8+ T cells from PBMCs, collected from culture after CMV antigen stimulation. The V call is TRBV12-3 or TRBV12-4, the J call TRBJ1-2; D may be TRBD1 (5 bases). The sequence was collected from a human donor in good health (CMV status not recorded). Some clones in this sample may be carry-over from other donors' samples. CDR3 in amino acids: CANSPGTNYGYTF. In DNA, the CDR3 is TGTGCCAACAGTCCAGGGACGAACTATGGCTACACCTTC.